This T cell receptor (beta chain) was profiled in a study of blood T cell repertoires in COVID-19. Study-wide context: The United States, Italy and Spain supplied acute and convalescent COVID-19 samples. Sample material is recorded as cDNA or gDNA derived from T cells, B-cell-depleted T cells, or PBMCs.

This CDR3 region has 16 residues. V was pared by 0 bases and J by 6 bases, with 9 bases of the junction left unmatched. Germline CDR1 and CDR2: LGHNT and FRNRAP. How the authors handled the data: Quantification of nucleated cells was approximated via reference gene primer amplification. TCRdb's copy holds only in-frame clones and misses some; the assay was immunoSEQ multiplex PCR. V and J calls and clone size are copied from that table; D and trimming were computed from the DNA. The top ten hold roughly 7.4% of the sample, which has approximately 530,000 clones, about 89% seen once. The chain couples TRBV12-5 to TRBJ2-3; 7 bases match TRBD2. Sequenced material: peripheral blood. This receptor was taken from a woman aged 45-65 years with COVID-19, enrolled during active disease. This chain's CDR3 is CASGLVLGGAGDTQYF. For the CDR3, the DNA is TGTGCTAGTGGTTTGGTACTGGGAGGGGCCGGGGATACGCAGTATTTT.